This TCR beta chain comes out of a study of T-cell reconstitution after alpha-beta-depleted transplantation in children. The ends were cut back, 4 bases at V and 7 bases at J, with 24 bases in the middle. Looked up from germline, CDR1 is SGHRS and CDR2 is YFSETQ. This CDR3 comprises 17 residues. The authors prepared the TCRbeta library with unique molecular identifiers. TCRdb ran MiXCR on the PCR reads and lists one entry per CDR3 protein. Here the sample spans hundreds of thousands of distinct CDR3 sequences, less than 15% being singletons. The J gene is TRBJ2-1, the V gene TRBV5-1; the D is unclear. Sequenced here: PBMCs, sampled before TCRalphabeta/CD19-depleted stem cell transplant. The receptor was isolated from a girl aged 2 to 9 with congenital amegakaryocytic thrombocytopenia, due to receive a stem cell transplant. The CDR3 spells CASSLSLGSWSVNEQFF. For the CDR3, the DNA is TGCGCCAGCAGCCTGAGCCTCGGCAGCTGGAGTGTGAATGAGCAGTTCTTC.